These 6 T cell receptor beta chains share one sample of origin, sequenced in a study of Graves' ophthalmopathy and Graves' hyperthyroidism. RNA transcripts were the source from which TCR beta CDR3 regions were amplified. A first-round RT-PCR used HTBI primers, followed by a second-round multiplex PCR. TCRdb passed the multiplex PCR reads through MiXCR, listing each CDR3 protein once. The data show roughly 420,000 distinct CDR3 sequences, 20% to 25% seen once. The sequenced sample was peripheral blood. All receptors derive from a woman under 30 with stable Graves' hyperthyroidism.

The chain links TRBV12-3 or TRBV12-4 to TRBJ1-1, with a tentative D call TRBD1 (6 bases). The V end lost 7 bases, the J end lost 5 bases, and 17 bases lay between the germline ends. The CDR3 loop spans 14 amino acids. CDR3 sequence: CASTSTGGRTEAFF. Written as DNA, the CDR3 is TGTGCCAGCACCTCCACGGGGGGGCGAACTGAAGCTTTCTTT.

This clonotype has at least ten counts. The chain couples TRBV7-2 to TRBJ2-5; either TRBD1 or TRBD2 may fit D (5 bases each). This CDR3 region has 14 residues. Germline CDR1 SGHTA, CDR2 FQGNSA. V gave up 3 bases and J gave up 1 base, with 9 bases separating them. CDR3 loop: CASSFSGGQETQYF. CDR3 nucleotide sequence: TGTGCCAGCAGCTTTAGTGGGGGCCAAGAGACCCAGTACTTC.

The V and J genes are TRBV27 and TRBJ1-1; TRBD1 matches at 7 bases. The CDR3 totals 16 residues. The J segment lost 2 bases and the V segment lost 3 bases, leaving 9 bases of the junction unmatched. Germline CDR1 reads MNHEY; CDR2 reads SMNVEV (reference sequence). Written as DNA, the CDR3 is TGTGCCAGCAGTTTGACGAGGGACAGATTAAACACTGAAGCTTTCTTT. Translation: CASSLTRDRLNTEAFF.

The chain has TRBV6-1 and TRBJ1-6; D ambiguous. The CDR3 sequence is 13 residues long. V lost 5 bases and J 6 bases, leaving 8 bases between the germline ends. Germline V lookup: CDR1 MNHNS, CDR2 SASEGT. CDR3 DNA: TGTGCCAGCAGTCAGACTGTTAATTCACCCCTCCACTTT. Its translation: CASSQTVNSPLHF.

The table lists this clonotype with many counts. The V gene is TRBV29-1, the J gene TRBJ2-7, with 7 bases aligning to TRBD2. CDR1 is SQVTM, CDR2 ANQGSEA, per germline. The CDR3 is 11 residues long. The ends lost 4 bases at V and 3 bases at J; junction bases unmatched: 0. CDR3 protein: CSVGGGYEQYF. The CDR3, as DNA: TGCAGCGTTGGGGGGGGCTACGAGCAGTACTTC.

This clonotype was seen repeatedly, ten times or more. The genes are TRBV14 and TRBJ1-6; D is uncertain. This CDR3 is built from 12 residues. V was trimmed by 1 base and J by 7 bases, leaving 2 bases between them. Per the germline V gene, CDR1 is SGHDN and CDR2 is FVKESK. CDR3 sequence: CASSQGNSPLHF. The CDR3 nucleotides read TGTGCCAGCAGCCAAGGGAATTCACCCCTCCACTTT.